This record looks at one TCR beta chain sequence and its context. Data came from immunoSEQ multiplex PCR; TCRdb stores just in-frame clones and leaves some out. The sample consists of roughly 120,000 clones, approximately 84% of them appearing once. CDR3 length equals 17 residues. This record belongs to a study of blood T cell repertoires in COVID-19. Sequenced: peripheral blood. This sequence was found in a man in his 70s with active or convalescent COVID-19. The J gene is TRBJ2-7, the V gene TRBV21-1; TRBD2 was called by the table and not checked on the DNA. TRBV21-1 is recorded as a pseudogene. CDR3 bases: TGTGCCAGCAGCAAATCCCGGGCGGGCAGTAGAAACTACGAGCAGTACTTC. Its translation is CASSKSRAGSRNYEQYF.